Following are 3 T cell receptor beta chains from one sample sequenced in a study of CD8+CD57+ T cells in acquired aplastic anemia (dated by TCRdb to 2016 to 2019). The sample was run on an Illumina HiSeq 2000. Genomic DNA served as template for TCR beta VDJ combination and CDR3 sequence profiling. TCRdb reran the public reads through fastp at Q25 and MiXCR, keeping productive beta chains. Rows with one shared CDR3 protein collapse into an entry with the most common genes and DNA. The sample table contains over 150,000 distinct CDR3 sequences; only one count was recorded for roughly half of them. The leading ten clones occupy about 17% of the sample. Sequencing was carried out using sorted CD4+, CD8+, or CD8+CD57+ T cells (not recorded which) from PBMCs. The receptor source for this set is a human donor in good health, serving as a control.

In this sample, this clonotype turned up many times. V usage is TRBV9 and J usage is TRBJ2-5; TRBD2 agrees at 14 bases. Trimming at V came to 2 bases and at J to 2 bases, leaving 2 bases not matched to a gene. Germline CDR1 reads SGDLS; CDR2 reads YYNGEE. CDR3 length equals 16 residues. CDR3 protein: CASSVGLAGAQETQYF. In DNA, the CDR3 is TGTGCCAGCAGCGTGGGACTAGCGGGGGCACAAGAGACCCAGTACTTC.

The table lists this clonotype with a few counts. V and J are TRBV15 and TRBJ2-7, with 11 positions matching TRBD1. V lost 10 bases and J lost 3; bases outside the gene matches: 8. The CDR3 sequence is 14 residues long. Germline V gene sequence: CDR1 LNHNV, CDR2 YYDKDF (reference sequence). The CDR3 loop reads CASSGTGGNYEQYF. The CDR3 DNA reads TGTGCCAGTTCCGGGACAGGGGGGAACTACGAGCAGTACTTC. The full variable domain, with the rest looked up from reference TRBV15 and TRBJ2-7, is DAMVIQNPRYQVTQFGKPVTLSCSQTLNHNVMYWYQQKSSQAPKLLFHYYDKDFNNEADTPDNFQSRRPNTSFCFLDIRSPGLGDTAMYLCASSGTGGNYEQYFGPGTRLTVT.

This clonotype was observed many times. The CDR3 sequence is CASNPSGVVTDTQYF. CDR3 nucleotides: TGTGCCAGCAACCCCAGCGGGGTGGTCACAGATACGCAGTATTTT. The chain recombines TRBV7-9 with TRBJ2-3, with 7 bases matching TRBD2. This CDR3 has 15 amino acids. V was clipped by 7 bases and J by 2 bases; unmatched bases: 9. CDR1 and CDR2 (germline): SEHNR, FQNEAQ (reference sequence).